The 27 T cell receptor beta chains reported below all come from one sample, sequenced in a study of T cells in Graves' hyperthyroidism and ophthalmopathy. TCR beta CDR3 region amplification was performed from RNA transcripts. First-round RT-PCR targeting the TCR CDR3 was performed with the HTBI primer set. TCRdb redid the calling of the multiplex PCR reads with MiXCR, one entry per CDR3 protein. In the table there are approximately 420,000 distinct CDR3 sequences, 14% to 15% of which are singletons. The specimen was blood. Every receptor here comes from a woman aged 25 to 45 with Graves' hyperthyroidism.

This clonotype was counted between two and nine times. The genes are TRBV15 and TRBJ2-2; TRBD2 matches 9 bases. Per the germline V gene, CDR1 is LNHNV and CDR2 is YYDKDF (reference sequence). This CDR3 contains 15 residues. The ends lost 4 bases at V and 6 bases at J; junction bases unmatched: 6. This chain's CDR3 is CATSKVAGVAGELFF. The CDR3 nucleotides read TGTGCCACCAGCAAAGTAGCGGGAGTGGCCGGGGAGCTGTTTTTT.

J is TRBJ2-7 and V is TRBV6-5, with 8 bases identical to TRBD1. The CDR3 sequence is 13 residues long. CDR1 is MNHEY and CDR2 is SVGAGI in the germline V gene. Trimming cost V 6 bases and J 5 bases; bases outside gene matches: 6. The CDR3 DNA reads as TGTGCCAGCAGAAACAGGGGGGCCCACGAGCAGTACTTC. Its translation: CASRNRGAHEQYF.

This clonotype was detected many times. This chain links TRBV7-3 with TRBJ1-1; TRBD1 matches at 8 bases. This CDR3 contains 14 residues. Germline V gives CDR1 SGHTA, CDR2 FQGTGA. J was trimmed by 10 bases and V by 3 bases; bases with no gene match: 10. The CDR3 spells CASSFGQGWMGAFF. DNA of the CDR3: TGTGCCAGCAGCTTCGGACAGGGATGGATGGGAGCTTTCTTT.

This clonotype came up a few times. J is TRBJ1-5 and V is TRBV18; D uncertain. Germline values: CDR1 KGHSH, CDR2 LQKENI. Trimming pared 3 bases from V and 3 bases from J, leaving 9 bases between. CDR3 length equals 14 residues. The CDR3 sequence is CASSPSGINQPQHF. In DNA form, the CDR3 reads TGTGCCAGCTCACCCTCGGGGATCAATCAGCCCCAGCATTTT.

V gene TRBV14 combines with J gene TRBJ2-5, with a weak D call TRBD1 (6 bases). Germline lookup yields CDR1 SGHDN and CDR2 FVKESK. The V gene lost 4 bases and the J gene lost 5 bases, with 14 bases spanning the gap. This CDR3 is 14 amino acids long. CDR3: CASSPETGVETQYF. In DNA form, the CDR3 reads TGTGCCAGCAGCCCCGAGACAGGAGTGGAGACCCAGTACTTC.

CDR3 sequence reads: CSARIQTSGGGEQYF. As DNA, the CDR3 is TGCAGTGCTAGAATTCAGACTAGCGGGGGAGGAGAGCAGTACTTC. The V call is TRBV20-1, the J call TRBJ2-7, with 12 bases identical to TRBD2. The CDR3 has 15 amino acids. Per germline, CDR1 DFQATT and CDR2 SNEGSKA (reference sequence). V gave up 2 bases and J gave up 7 bases; unmatched junction bases: 9.

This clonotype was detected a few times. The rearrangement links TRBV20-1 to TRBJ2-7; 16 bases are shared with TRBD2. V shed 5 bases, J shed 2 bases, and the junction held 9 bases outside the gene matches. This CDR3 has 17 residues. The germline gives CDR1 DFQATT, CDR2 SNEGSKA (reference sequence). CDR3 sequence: CSASGTSGRAVPYEQYF. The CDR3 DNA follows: TGCAGTGCTTCCGGGACTAGCGGGAGGGCCGTCCCCTACGAGCAGTACTTC.

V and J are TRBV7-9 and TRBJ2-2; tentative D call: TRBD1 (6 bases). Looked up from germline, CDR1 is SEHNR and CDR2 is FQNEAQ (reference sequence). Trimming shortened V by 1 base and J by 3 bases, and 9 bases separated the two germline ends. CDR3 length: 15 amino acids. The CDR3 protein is CASSLGTAYTGELFF. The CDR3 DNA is TGTGCCAGCAGCTTAGGGACAGCCTACACCGGGGAGCTGTTTTTT.

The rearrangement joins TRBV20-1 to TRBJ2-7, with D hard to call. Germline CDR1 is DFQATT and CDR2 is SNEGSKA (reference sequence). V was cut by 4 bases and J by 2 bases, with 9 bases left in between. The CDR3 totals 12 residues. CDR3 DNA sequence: TGCAGTGCTAACGGGCGAACCTACGAGCAGTACTTC. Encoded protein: CSANGRTYEQYF.

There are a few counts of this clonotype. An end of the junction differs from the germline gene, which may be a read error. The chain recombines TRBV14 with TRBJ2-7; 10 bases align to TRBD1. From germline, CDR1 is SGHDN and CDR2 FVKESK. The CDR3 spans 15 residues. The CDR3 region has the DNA TGTGCCAGCAGCCTTGGGGACAGGGGCTCCCACGAGCAGTACTTC. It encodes CASSLGDRGSHEQYF.

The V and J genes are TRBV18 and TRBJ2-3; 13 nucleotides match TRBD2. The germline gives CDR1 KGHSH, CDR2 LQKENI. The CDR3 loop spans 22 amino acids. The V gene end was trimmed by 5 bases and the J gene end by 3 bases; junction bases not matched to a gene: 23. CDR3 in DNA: TGTGCCAGCTCAACACGAAATCCGGGACAACGGACTAGCGGGAGTATTACAGATACGCAGTATTTT. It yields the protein CASSTRNPGQRTSGSITDTQYF.

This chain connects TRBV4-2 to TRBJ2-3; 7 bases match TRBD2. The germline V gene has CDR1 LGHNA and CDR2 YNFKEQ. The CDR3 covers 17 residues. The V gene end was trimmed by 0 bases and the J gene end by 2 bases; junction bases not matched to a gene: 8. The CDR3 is CASSQDEGAGYTDTQYF. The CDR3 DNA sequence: TGTGCCAGCAGCCAAGATGAGGGAGCGGGATACACAGATACGCAGTATTTT.

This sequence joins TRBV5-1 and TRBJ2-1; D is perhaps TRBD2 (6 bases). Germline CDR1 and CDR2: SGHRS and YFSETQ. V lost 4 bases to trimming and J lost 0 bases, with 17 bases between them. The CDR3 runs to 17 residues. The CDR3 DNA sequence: TGCGCCAGCAGCGGGGGGAGTAGCGCCGGCTCCTACAATGAGCAGTTCTTC. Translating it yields CASSGGSSAGSYNEQFF.

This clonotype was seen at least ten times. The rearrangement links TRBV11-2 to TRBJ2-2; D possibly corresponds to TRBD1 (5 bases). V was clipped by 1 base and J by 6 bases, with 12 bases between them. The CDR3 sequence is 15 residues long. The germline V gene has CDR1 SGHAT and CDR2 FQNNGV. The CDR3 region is CASSLVQGLPGELFF. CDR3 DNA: TGTGCCAGCAGCTTAGTTCAGGGTTTGCCCGGGGAGCTGTTTTTT.

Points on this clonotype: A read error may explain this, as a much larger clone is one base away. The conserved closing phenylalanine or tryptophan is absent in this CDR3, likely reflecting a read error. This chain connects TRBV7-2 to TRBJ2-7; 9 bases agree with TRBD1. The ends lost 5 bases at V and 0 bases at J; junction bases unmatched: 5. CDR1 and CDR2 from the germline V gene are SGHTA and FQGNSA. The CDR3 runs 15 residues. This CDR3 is CASSVGTGSSYEQYL. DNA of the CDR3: TGTGCCAGCAGCGTAGGGACAGGGTCCTCCTACGAGCAGTACCTC.

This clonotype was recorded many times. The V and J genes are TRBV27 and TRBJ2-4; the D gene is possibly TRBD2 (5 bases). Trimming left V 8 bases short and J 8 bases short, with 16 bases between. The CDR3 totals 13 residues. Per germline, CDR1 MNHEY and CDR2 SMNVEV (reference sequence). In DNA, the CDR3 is TGTGCCAGCGGTTGGGCAGCCGGGGACATTCAGTACTTC. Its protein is CASGWAAGDIQYF.

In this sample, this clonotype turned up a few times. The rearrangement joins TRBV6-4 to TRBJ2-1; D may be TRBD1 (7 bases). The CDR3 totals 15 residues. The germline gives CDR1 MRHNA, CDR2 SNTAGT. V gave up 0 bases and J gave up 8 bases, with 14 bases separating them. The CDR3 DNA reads TGTGCCAGCAGTGACTCCAGCAGGGGGGTCGATGAGCAGTTCTTC. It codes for CASSDSSRGVDEQFF.

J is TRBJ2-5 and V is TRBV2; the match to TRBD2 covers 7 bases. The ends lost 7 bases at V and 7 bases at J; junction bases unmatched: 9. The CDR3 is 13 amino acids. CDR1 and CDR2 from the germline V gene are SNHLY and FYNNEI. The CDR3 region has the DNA TGTGCCAGCAATCGGGAGGAAGATGGGACCCAGTACTTC. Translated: CASNREEDGTQYF.

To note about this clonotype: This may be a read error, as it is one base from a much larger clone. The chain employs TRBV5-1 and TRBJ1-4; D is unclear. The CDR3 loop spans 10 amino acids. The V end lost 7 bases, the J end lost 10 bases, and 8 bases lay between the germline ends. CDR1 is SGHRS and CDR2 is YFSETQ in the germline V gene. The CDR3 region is CASGYGKLFF. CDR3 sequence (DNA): TGCGCCAGCGGGTACGGAAAACTGTTTTTT.

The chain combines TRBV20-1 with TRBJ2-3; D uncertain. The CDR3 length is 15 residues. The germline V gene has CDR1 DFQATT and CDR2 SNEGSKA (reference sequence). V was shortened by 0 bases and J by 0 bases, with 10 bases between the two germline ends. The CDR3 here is CSARDLLRSTDTQYF. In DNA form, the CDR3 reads TGCAGTGCTAGAGATCTTTTACGGAGCACAGATACGCAGTATTTT.

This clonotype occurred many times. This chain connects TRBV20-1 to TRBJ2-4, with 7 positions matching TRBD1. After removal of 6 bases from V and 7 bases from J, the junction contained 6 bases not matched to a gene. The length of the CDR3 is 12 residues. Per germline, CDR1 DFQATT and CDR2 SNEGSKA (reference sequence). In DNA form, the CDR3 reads TGCAGTGCAGAAGTAGGGGGCAACATTCAGTACTTC. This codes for CSAEVGGNIQYF.

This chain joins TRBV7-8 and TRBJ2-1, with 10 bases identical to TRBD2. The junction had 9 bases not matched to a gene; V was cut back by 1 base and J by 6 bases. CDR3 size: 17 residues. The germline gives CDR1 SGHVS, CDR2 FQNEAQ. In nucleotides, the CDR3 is TGTGCCAGCAGCTTAGGACTAGCGGGTCCCGTCGGCAATGAGCAGTTCTTC. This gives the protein CASSLGLAGPVGNEQFF. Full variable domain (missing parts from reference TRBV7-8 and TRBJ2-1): GAGVSQSPRYKVAKRGQDVALRCDPISGHVSLFWYQQALGQGPEFLTYFQNEAQLDKSGLPSDRFFAERPEGSVSTLKIQRTQQEDSAVYLCASSLGLAGPVGNEQFFGPGTRLTVL.

CDR3 coding DNA: TGTGCCAGCAGCGAGACAGGCTCAAGCAATCAGCCCCAGCATTTT. It encodes CASSETGSSNQPQHF. The chain joins TRBV6-1 to TRBJ1-5; tentatively, D is TRBD1 (6 bases). Germline CDR1 is MNHNS and CDR2 is SASEGT. V was trimmed by 6 bases and J by 1 base, leaving 13 bases between them. The CDR3 totals 15 residues.

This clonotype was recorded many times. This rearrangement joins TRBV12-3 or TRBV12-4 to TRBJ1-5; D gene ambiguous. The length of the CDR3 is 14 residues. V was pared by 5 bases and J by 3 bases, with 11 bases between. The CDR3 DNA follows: TGTGCCAGCAGTCTGGGCCCCATCAATCAGCCCCAGCATTTT. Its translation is CASSLGPINQPQHF.

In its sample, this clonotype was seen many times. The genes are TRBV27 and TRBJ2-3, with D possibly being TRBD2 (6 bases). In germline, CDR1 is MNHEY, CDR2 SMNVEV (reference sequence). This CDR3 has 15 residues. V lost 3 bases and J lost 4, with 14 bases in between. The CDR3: CASSLAGTAADTQYF. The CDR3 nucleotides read TGTGCCAGCAGTTTGGCCGGGACTGCCGCAGATACGCAGTATTTT.

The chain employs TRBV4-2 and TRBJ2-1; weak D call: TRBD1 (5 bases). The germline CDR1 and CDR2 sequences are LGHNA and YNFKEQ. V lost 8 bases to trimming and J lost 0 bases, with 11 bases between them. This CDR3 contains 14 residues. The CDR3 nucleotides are TGTGCCAGCGGGGCCGCTAGCTCCTACAATGAGCAGTTCTTC. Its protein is CASGAASSYNEQFF.

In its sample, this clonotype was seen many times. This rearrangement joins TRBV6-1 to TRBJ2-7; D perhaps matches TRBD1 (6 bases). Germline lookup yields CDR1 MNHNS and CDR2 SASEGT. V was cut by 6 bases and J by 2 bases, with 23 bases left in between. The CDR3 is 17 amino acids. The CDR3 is CASRPGTRVHGPYEQYF. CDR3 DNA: TGTGCCAGCAGACCCGGGACAAGGGTTCACGGCCCCTACGAGCAGTACTTC.